This TCR beta chain was found in a study of OX40 agonist ivuxolimab in advanced cancers. On the study more broadly: With a range of roughly 20 to 80, age averaged about 58 years, and 75% to 90% were male. General observations from the study: Mean expanded clone counts were higher in CD8+ than CD4+ T cells. CD4+ and CD8+ blood T cells expanded clonally by week 6 at 0.1 to 3.0 mg/kg.

Here immunoSEQ multiplex PCR was the method, and the copy in TCRdb shows in-frame clones only, minus some. The sample comprises about 20,000 clones, approximately 90% of which are singletons, and over 8.5% rests with the top ten. A remark on this clone: The antigen remains undetermined.

The material sequenced was CD4+ or CD8+ T cells sorted from blood, taken in a trial of the OX40 agonist ivuxolimab. The sequence derives from an adult with an advanced solid tumor such as melanoma, head and neck, liver or kidney cancer.

The CDR3 DNA follows: TGTGCCAGCAGTTACAGCGTCGAAGCCTACGAGCAGTACTTC. Translated, it gives CASSYSVEAYEQYF. The rearrangement joins TRBV6-5 to TRBJ2-5; D gene uncertain. The tail of the sequence fits TRBJ2-7 better, so the J call may be wrong. The CDR3 covers 14 residues. CDR1 MNHEY and CDR2 SVGAGI come from the germline V gene.